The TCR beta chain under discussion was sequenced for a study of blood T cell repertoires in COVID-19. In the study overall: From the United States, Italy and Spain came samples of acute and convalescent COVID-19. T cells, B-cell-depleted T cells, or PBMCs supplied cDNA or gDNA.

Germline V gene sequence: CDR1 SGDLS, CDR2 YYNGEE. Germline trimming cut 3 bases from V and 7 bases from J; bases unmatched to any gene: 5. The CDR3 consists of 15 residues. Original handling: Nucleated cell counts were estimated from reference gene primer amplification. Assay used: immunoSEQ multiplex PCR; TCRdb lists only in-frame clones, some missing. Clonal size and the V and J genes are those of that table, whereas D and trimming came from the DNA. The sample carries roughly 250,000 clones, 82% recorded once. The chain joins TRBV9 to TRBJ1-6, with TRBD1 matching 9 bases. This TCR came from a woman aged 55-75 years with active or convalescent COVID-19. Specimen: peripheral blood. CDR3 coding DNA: TGTGCCAGCAGCGAACAGGGGGCCAGGAATTCACCCCTCCACTTT. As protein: CASSEQGARNSPLHF.